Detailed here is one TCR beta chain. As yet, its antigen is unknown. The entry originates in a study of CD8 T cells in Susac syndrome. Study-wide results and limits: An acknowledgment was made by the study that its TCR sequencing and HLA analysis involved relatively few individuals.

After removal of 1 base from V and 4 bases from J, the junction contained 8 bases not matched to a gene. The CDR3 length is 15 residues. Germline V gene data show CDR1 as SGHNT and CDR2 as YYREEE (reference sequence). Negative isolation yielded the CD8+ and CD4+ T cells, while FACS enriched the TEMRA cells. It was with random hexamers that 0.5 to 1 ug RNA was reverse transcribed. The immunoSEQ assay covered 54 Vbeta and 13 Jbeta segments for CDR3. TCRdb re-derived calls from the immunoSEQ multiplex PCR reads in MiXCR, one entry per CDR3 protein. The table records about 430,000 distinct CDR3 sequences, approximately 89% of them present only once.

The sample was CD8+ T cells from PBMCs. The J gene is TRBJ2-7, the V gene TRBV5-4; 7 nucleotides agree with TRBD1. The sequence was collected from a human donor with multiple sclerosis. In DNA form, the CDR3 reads TGTGCCAGCAGCTTGCAAGGGGGCATTGATTACGAGCAGTACTTC. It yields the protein CASSLQGGIDYEQYF.